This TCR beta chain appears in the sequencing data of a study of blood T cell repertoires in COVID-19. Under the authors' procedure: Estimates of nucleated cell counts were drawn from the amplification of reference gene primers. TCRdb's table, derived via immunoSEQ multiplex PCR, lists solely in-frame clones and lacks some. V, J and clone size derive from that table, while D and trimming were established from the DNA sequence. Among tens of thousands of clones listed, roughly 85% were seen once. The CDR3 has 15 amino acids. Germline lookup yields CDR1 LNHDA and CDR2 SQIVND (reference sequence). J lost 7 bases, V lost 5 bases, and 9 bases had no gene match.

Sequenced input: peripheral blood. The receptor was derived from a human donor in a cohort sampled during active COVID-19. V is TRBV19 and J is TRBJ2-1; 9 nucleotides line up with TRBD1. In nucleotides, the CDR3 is TGTGCCAGTAGTTGGTCCGGGACAGGGTGGAATGAGCAGTTCTTC. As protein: CASSWSGTGWNEQFF.